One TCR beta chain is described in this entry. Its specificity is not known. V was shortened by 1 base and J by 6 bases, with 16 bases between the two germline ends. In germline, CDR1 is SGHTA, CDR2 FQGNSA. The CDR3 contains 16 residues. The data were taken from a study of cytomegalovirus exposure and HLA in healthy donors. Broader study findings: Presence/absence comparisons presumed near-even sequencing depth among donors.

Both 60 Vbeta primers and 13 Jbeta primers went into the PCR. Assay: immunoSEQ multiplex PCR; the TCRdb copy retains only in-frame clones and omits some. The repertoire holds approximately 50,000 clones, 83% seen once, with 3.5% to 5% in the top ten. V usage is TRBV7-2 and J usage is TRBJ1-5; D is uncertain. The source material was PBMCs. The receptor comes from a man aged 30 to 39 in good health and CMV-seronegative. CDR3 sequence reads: CASSLGGPLGGQPQHF. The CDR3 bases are TGTGCCAGCAGCTTAGGAGGACCCCTGGGAGGTCAGCCCCAGCATTTT.